This T cell receptor (beta chain) derives from a study of cytomegalovirus exposure and HLA in healthy donors. Study overall: From around 180 million T cells, an earlier analysis saw around 120 million unique TCR beta sequences. Study-wide points: While the bulk of TCR sequences proved rare, some public TCRs turned up in many donors.

The PCR contained 60 Vbeta and 13 Jbeta primers. Sequencing used immunoSEQ multiplex PCR; TCRdb keeps in-frame clones, though not all of them. Among fewer than 200,000 clones, 75% were seen once, and the ten largest hold 2.5% to 3%. CDR3 length: 13 amino acids. Trimming removed 0 bases from V and 7 bases from J; junction bases left unmatched: 3. Germline assignment: CDR1 SGHRS and CDR2 YFSETQ. This clone was recorded a few times. Its antigen remains unknown. The chain couples TRBV5-1 to TRBJ1-1; 7 bases line up with TRBD1. The sequence came from a woman in her forties or fifties in good health and CMV-seropositive. The sequencing input was PBMCs. CDR3 in amino acids: CASSLETGREAFF. CDR3 DNA sequence: TGCGCCAGCAGCTTGGAGACAGGGCGTGAAGCTTTCTTT.